The sequence of this T cell receptor beta chain was determined in a study of blood T cell repertoires in COVID-19. Whole-study context: Donors in the United States, Italy and Spain gave samples during acute or convalescent COVID-19. PBMCs, B-cell-depleted T cells, or T cells provided the cDNA or gDNA that made up the material.

V was pared by 3 bases and J by 11 bases, with 4 bases of the junction left unmatched. The V gene's germline CDR1 is ENHRY and CDR2 SYGVKD. The CDR3 is made up of 12 amino acids. As originally analysed: Estimation of nucleated cell counts relied on the amplification of reference gene primers. Repertoires were generated with immunoSEQ multiplex PCR, while TCRdb's copy carries only in-frame clones and drops some. V and J calls and clone size are given by that table; D and trimming were obtained from the DNA. The sample lists 70,000 or so clones, about nine tenths seen once, with around 29% in the top ten.

The sequence came from a woman of 80 years or more with active or convalescent COVID-19. Sequenced: peripheral blood. J is TRBJ1-1 and V is TRBV10-3, with 9 positions matching TRBD1. CDR3 sequence (DNA): TGTGCCATCAGTGACACAGGGGGCCCGGCTTTCTTT. This sequence encodes CAISDTGGPAFF.